These 10 T cell receptor beta chains originate from one sample sequenced in a study of shared clonotypes between healthy human individuals. Here immunoSEQ multiplex PCR was the method, and the copy in TCRdb shows in-frame clones only, minus some. The repertoire holds 2,500,000 or so clones, with 80% to 95% as singletons. Input material: naive CD4+ T cells from PBMCs. Subset in this sample: CD45RA+ positively selected. These receptors came from a man aged 18-30 years in good health. Some clones in this sample may be carry-over from other donors' samples.

V is TRBV19 and J is TRBJ1-5; 9 bases are a match to TRBD1. V gave up 3 bases and J gave up 5 bases; unmatched junction bases: 2. Germline CDR1 LNHDA, CDR2 SQIVND (reference sequence). The CDR3 totals 14 residues. The DNA for the CDR3 is TGTGCCAGTAGTATCGACAGGGGGGATCAGCCCCAGCATTTT. Protein product: CASSIDRGDQPQHF.

The rearrangement uses TRBV7-2 and TRBJ1-1; D gene uncertain. Germline V gene sequence: CDR1 SGHTA, CDR2 FQGNSA. This CDR3 is built from 13 residues. Trimming removed 0 bases at V and 7 bases at J, with 9 bases between. CDR3: CASSLAFGLEAFF. Written as DNA, the CDR3 is TGTGCCAGCAGCTTAGCTTTCGGGCTTGAAGCTTTCTTT.

About this clone itself: Other DNA sequences within the sample encode an identical CDR3. V and J are TRBV7-3 and TRBJ1-1; D is possibly TRBD1 (6 bases). V shed 1 base and J shed 1 base, with 7 bases lying between them. This CDR3 is built from 14 residues. In germline, CDR1 is SGHTA, CDR2 FQGTGA. In DNA, the CDR3 is TGTGCCAGCAGCTTAAAGGGGGGGAACACTGAAGCTTTCTTT. It translates to CASSLKGGNTEAFF.

The chain joins TRBV11-2 to TRBJ2-7; D call uncertain. The CDR3 runs to 14 residues. The germline V and J ends were trimmed by 5 bases and 2 bases, with 13 bases remaining between them. Germline CDR1 reads SGHAT; CDR2 reads FQNNGV. CDR3 protein: CASSRVSRTYEQYF. The CDR3 nucleotides read TGTGCCAGCAGCCGCGTGAGCAGGACCTACGAGCAGTACTTC.

In regard to this clone: The same CDR3 arises from other DNA sequences in this sample as well. The chain recombines TRBV28 with TRBJ1-4; no clear D gene. CDR1 and CDR2 (germline): MDHEN, SYDVKM. The CDR3 has 15 residues. The V and J ends lost 6 bases and 0 bases respectively, with 11 bases between them. The CDR3 DNA is TGTGCCAGCAGCCTCGCAGGAGCAACTAATGAAAAACTGTTTTTT. As protein: CASSLAGATNEKLFF.

The rearrangement uses TRBV9 and TRBJ2-2; no definite D call. Trimming left V 6 bases short and J 7 bases short, with 7 bases between. The CDR3 consists of 11 residues. The germline V gene encodes CDR1 SGDLS and CDR2 YYNGEE. CDR3 region: CASNHDGELFF. For the CDR3, the DNA is TGTGCCAGCAACCATGACGGGGAGCTGTTTTTT. The variable domain in full, completed from reference TRBV9 and TRBJ2-2, reads DSGVTQTPKHLITATGQRVTLRCSPRSGDLSVYWYQQSLDQGLQFLIQYYNGEERAKGNILERFSAQQFPDLHSELNLSSLELGDSALYFCASNHDGELFFGEGSRLTVL.

The chain carries TRBV7-9 and TRBJ2-7; no clear D gene. The CDR3 runs 13 residues. Germline values: CDR1 SEHNR, CDR2 FQNEAQ (reference sequence). With 3 bases removed from V and 2 bases from J, the gap between germline ends came to 8 bases. For the CDR3, the DNA is TGTGCCAGCAGCTTTTCACAGACCTACGAGCAGTACTTC. Its translation: CASSFSQTYEQYF. Based on the CDR3 plus reference TRBV7-9 and TRBJ2-7, the full variable domain is DTGVSQNPRHKITKRGQNVTFRCDPISEHNRLYWYRQTLGQGPEFLTYFQNEAQLEKSRLLSDRFSAERPKGSFSTLEIQRTEQGDSAMYLCASSFSQTYEQYFGPGTRLTVT.

The V gene is TRBV30, the J gene TRBJ1-6, with 9 bases that match TRBD1. In germline, CDR1 is GTSNPN, CDR2 SVGIG (reference sequence). The CDR3 is 14 amino acids. J was trimmed by 8 bases and V by 4 bases; bases with no gene match: 6. CDR3 sequence (DNA): TGTGCCTGGAAACGGGACAGGGTACATTCACCCCTCCACTTT. Its translation: CAWKRDRVHSPLHF.

The chain joins TRBV30 to TRBJ2-1; TRBD2 agrees at 14 bases. With 0 bases clipped from V and 9 bases from J, the junction kept 10 bases outside the gene matches. Germline V lookup: CDR1 GTSNPN, CDR2 SVGIG (reference sequence). This CDR3 is 17 amino acids long. The CDR3 loop reads CAWSVLGTSGSTSEQFF. The CDR3 nucleotides are TGTGCCTGGAGTGTACTCGGGACTAGCGGGAGTACGAGTGAGCAGTTCTTC.

This clone was observed once. This sequence joins TRBV6-1 and TRBJ1-3; a weak D match, TRBD1 (6 bases). The CDR3 is 16 amino acids. Trimming removed 2 bases at V and 4 bases at J, with 15 bases between. The germline V gene encodes CDR1 MNHNS and CDR2 SASEGT. The CDR3: CASSEFPGAGGNTIYF. DNA of the CDR3: TGTGCCAGCAGTGAATTCCCGGGGGCCGGCGGAAACACCATATATTTT.